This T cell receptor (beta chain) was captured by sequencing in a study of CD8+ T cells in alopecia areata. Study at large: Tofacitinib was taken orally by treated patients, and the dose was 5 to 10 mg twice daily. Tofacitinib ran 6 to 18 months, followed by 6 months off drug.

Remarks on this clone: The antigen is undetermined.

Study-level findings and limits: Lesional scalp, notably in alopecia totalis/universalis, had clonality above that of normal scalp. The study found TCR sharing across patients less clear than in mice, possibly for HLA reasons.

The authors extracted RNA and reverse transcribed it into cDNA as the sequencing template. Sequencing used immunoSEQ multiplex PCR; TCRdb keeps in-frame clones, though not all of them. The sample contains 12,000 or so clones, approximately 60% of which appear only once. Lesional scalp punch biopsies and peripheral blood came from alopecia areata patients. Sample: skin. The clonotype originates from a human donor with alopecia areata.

The CDR3 DNA follows: TGCAGCGTTGAAGAAAGGGGCCGCCCAAGGGAGCAGTACTTC. Translating it yields CSVEERGRPREQYF. V usage is TRBV29-1 and J usage is TRBJ2-5; TRBD1 or TRBD2 may be the D gene (5 bases each). V was cut by 0 bases and J by 11 bases, with 19 bases left in between. This CDR3 is built from 14 residues. Germline V gene data show CDR1 as SQVTM and CDR2 as ANQGSEA.